This note documents a single T cell receptor beta chain sequence. Antigen: not known. The sample comes from a study of blood T cells in healthy people across ages. Notes on the study in general: Compared with aged donors, long-lived donors showed fewer expanded clones, suggesting selection.

Trimming stripped 3 bases from V and 2 bases from J, with 7 bases between. The length of the CDR3 is 13 residues. Germline V lookup: CDR1 SGHRS, CDR2 YFSETQ. Together with a sample-barcoded 5' primer, a J-beta primer mix was included in a second PCR lasting about 6 to 11 cycles. A single record per CDR3 protein comes from TCRdb applying MiXCR to the 5' RACE reads. This sample carries over 1,200,000 distinct CDR3 sequences, roughly 64% of them seen once, and the ten largest clones take 6.5% to 8%. Sequences were obtained from blood. The source is a man aged 18 to 30 in good health. The V call is TRBV5-1, the J call TRBJ2-3, with D perhaps TRBD1 (6 bases). Here the CDR3 DNA reads TGCGCCAGCAGCTGGGACAACACAGATACGCAGTATTTT. The encoded protein is CASSWDNTDTQYF.